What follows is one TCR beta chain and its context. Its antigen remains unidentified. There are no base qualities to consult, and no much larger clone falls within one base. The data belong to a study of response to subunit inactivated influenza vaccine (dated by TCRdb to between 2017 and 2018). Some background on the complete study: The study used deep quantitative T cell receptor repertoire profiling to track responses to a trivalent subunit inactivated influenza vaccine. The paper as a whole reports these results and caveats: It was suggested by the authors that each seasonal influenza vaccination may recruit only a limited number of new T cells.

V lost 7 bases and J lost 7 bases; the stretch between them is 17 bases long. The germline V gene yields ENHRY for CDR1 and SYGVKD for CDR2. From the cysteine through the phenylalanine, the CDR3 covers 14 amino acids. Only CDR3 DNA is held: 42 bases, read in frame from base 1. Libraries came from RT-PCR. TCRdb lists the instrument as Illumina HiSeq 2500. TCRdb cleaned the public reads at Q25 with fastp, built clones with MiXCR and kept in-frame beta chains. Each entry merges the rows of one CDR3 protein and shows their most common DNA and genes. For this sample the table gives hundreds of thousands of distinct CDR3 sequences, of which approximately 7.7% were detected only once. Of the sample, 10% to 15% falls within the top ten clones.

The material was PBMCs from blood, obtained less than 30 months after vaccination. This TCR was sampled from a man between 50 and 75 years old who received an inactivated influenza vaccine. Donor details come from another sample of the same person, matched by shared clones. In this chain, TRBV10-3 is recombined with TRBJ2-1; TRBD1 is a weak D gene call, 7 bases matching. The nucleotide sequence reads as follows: TGTGCCATCAAAAGTTCAGGGGGGACGAATGAGCAGTTCTTC. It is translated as CAIKSSGGTNEQFF.